This T cell receptor (beta chain) was found in a study of response to subunit inactivated influenza vaccine. Notes on the study in general: Every seasonal influenza vaccination brings in few new T cells, the authors suggested.

This clonotype was seen a handful of times. What it binds is unknown. This CDR3 contains 16 residues. TCRdb independently ran MiXCR on the RT-PCR reads; one entry per CDR3 protein. The sample holds approximately 530,000 distinct CDR3 sequences, less than 10% seen once. The material was PBMCs from blood, obtained roughly 24 months after vaccination. This receptor was obtained from a man aged 50-75 years who received an inactivated influenza vaccine. The chain is built from TRBV21-1 and TRBJ2-7; the table's D call TRBD2 went unverified against the DNA. TRBV21-1 is a listed pseudogene. The CDR3, as DNA: TGTGCCAGCAGCAAAGCAGGAGGGACCCTATCCTACGAGCAGTACTTC. Protein: CASSKAGGTLSYEQYF.